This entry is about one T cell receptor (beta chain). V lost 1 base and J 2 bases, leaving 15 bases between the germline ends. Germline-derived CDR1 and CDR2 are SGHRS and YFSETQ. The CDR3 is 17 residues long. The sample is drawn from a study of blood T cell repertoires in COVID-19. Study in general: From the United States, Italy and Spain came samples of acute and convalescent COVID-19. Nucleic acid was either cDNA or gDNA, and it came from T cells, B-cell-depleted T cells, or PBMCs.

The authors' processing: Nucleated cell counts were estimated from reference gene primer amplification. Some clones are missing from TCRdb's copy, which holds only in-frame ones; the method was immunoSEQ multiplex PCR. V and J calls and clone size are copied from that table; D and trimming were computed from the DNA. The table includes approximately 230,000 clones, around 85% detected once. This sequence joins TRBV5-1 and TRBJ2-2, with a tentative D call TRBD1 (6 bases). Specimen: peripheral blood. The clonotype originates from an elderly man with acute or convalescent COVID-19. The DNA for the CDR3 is TGCGCCAGCAGCTTGATGGGGGCGTACGGTAACACCGGGGAGCTGTTTTTT. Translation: CASSLMGAYGNTGELFF.